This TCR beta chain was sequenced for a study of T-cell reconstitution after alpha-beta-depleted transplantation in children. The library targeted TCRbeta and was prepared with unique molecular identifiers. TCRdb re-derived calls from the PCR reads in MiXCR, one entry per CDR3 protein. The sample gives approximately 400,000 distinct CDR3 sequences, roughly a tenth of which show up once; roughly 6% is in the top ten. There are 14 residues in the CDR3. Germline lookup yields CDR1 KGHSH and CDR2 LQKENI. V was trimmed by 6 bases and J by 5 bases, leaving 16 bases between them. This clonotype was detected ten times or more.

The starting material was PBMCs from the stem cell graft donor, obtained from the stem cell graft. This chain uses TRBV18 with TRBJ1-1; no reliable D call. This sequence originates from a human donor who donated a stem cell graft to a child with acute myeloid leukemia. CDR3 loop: CASSQRSAETEAFF. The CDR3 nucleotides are TGTGCCAGCTCCCAGAGGTCGGCGGAAACTGAAGCTTTCTTT.